Listed below are T cell receptor beta chains from one sample, sequenced in a study of T cell repertoires in breast cancer. TCRdb re-analysed the emulsion pairing reads in MiXCR, keeping a single row per CDR3 protein. The data show approximately 40,000 distinct CDR3 sequences, over 40% seen once. Material for sequencing was CD8+ T cells. Receptors originate from a pool of human donors with breast cancer or a healthy control (not recorded which). The CDR3 runs from the conserved cysteine through the conserved F or W. The D gene is left open where the match is weak. Part of the rows lack a size; the others show once, few, many or a class for expanded clones.

TRBD1,TRBJ1-6,NA,TRBV20-1,CSARASDRGSGSPLHF,TGCAGTGCTAGAGCCTCCGACAGGGGTTCTGGTTCACCCCTCCACTTT
NA,TRBJ1-1,NA,TRBV19,CASTSTGAGPTEAFF,TGTGCCAGTACCTCAACCGGGGCCGGCCCCACTGAAGCTTTCTTT
TRBD2,TRBJ2-7,few,TRBV6-1,CASSPTLAAPYEQYF,TGTGCCAGCAGCCCTACCCTAGCGGCTCCCTACGAGCAGTACTTC
NA,TRBJ1-4,NA,TRBV7-9,CASSLGADNNEKLFF,TGTGCCAGCAGCTTAGGGGCAGACAACAATGAAAAACTGTTTTTT
NA,TRBJ1-1,NA,TRBV30,CAWTLGRLTNTEAFF,TGTGCCTGGACTCTTGGACGTCTGACGAACACTGAAGCTTTCTTT
NA,TRBJ2-1,NA,TRBV27,CASSFQKIDEQFF,TGTGCCAGCAGTTTCCAGAAGATTGATGAGCAGTTCTTC
TRBD2,TRBJ2-7,NA,TRBV5-1,CASSYDRGGAGSREQYF,TGCGCCAGCAGCTACGACCGGGGGGGGGCTGGTTCGCGGGAGCAGTACTTC
NA,TRBJ2-3,NA,TRBV15,CATSRDYMEQYF,TGTGCCACCAGCAGAGATTACATGGAGCAGTACTTT
NA,TRBJ2-3,many,TRBV7-9,CASSLASMYRGSTDTQYF,TGTGCCAGCAGCTTAGCCTCGATGTACCGGGGAAGCACAGATACGCAGTATTTT
NA,TRBJ1-6,NA,TRBV7-2,CASSPSSYNSPLHF,TGTGCCAGCAGCCCGAGCTCCTATAATTCACCCCTCCACTTT
NA,TRBJ1-2,NA,TRBV20-1,CSARDPPFNYGYTF,TGCAGTGCTAGAGATCCGCCCTTTAACTATGGCTACACCTTC
TRBD2,TRBJ2-1,NA,TRBV7-9,CASSATVAGGPYNEQFF,TGTGCCAGCAGCGCAACCGTAGCGGGGGGCCCCTACAATGAGCAGTTCTTC
TRBD2,TRBJ2-5,few,TRBV3-1,CASSLSSGKETQYF,TGTGCCAGCAGCCTTTCTAGCGGTAAAGAGACCCAGTACTTC
NA,TRBJ2-7,many,TRBV10-3,CAISVSTWQYF,TGTGCCATCAGTGTTTCGACTTGGCAGTACTTC
NA,TRBJ1-1,few,TRBV29-1,CSVAAGSDTEAFF,TGCAGCGTTGCTGCGGGTTCGGATACTGAAGCTTTCTTT
NA,TRBJ2-3,few,TRBV18,CASSPTGTTDTQYF,TGTGCCAGCTCACCAACGGGGACTACAGATACGCAGTATTTT
NA,TRBJ2-7,NA,TRBV2,CASKKGSSSYEQYF,TGTGCCAGCAAAAAAGGTAGTAGCTCCTACGAGCAGTACTTC
NA,TRBJ1-1,few,TRBV11-2,CASRYRGQRNTEAFF,TGTGCCAGCCGCTATCGGGGACAACGAAACACTGAAGCTTTCTTT
TRBD1,TRBJ2-5,NA,TRBV11-2,CASSPRDSQETQYF,TGTGCCAGCAGCCCCCGGGACAGCCAAGAGACCCAGTACTTC
NA,TRBJ2-5,NA,TRBV20-1,CSARGVGVETQYF,TGCAGTGCCCGAGGGGTCGGGGTAGAGACCCAGTACTTC
NA,TRBJ1-5,once,TRBV9,CASSPGPTTNQPQHF,TGTGCCAGCAGCCCCGGGCCGACCACCAATCAGCCCCAGCATTTT
NA,TRBJ1-2,NA,TRBV19,CASRSLGQSYGYTF,TGTGCCAGTAGATCATTAGGACAGAGCTATGGCTACACCTTC
NA,TRBJ2-7,NA,TRBV27,CASSLLGATYEQYF,TGTGCCAGCAGTTTACTAGGAGCCACCTACGAGCAGTACTTC
NA,TRBJ2-2,NA,TRBV27,CASGLSIGTVYTGELFF,TGTGCCAGCGGTTTGTCGATCGGGACTGTCTACACCGGGGAGCTGTTTTTT
NA,TRBJ2-7,once,TRBV20-1,CSARAELSYEQYF,TGCAGTGCTAGAGCGGAACTGAGCTACGAGCAGTACTTC
NA,TRBJ2-1,NA,TRBV6-1,CASSPPGGGYNEQFF,TGTGCCAGCAGCCCTCCGGGTGGGGGGTACAATGAGCAGTTCTTC
NA,TRBJ1-1,NA,TRBV12-3/TRBV12-4,CASSLAGNTEAFF,TGTGCCAGCAGTTTAGCTGGGAACACTGAAGCTTTCTTT
NA,TRBJ1-1,NA,TRBV5-1,CASRLGGSMNTEAFF,TGCGCCAGCAGACTTGGAGGATCTATGAACACTGAAGCTTTCTTT
NA,TRBJ2-7,few,TRBV7-2,CASSRLRSSYEQYF,TGTGCCAGCAGCCGACTCCGGAGCTCCTACGAGCAGTACTTC